The text below deals with one T cell receptor beta chain. No antigen is known for it. Per individual, the PBMC samples numbered at least one pre-ART and at least two post-ART. Per the germline V gene, CDR1 is SGHVS and CDR2 is FNYEAQ. The CDR3 sequence is 15 residues long. After removal of 5 bases from V and 4 bases from J, the junction contained 7 bases not matched to a gene. These data belong to a study of long-term antiretroviral therapy in people with HIV. General study results and limits: The range of CDR3 lengths in HIV repertoires proved narrower than that found in controls. Those clones which expanded before ART made up the dominant part of the repertoire at all time points.

Assay version v3.0 of immunoSEQ was used, and it was run at survey level. TCRdb keeps only in-frame clones here, not all; method: immunoSEQ multiplex PCR. This sample yields fewer than 25,000 clones, of which approximately 84% are seen a single time; 3.5% to 5% belongs to the top ten. The V and J genes are TRBV7-6 and TRBJ1-1, with 10 bases lining up with TRBD1. The TCR comes from a man younger than 40 with HIV. Here the sequenced sample was unsorted PBMCs, taken less than 6 years after starting antiretroviral therapy. The CDR3 nucleotides read TGTGCCAGCAGCCCACCGGGACAGGGGAGCACTGAAGCTTTCTTT. Amino acids: CASSPPGQGSTEAFF.